This T cell receptor (beta chain) was found in a study of blood T cell repertoires in COVID-19. This clone was detected a few times. Sequencing used immunoSEQ multiplex PCR; TCRdb keeps in-frame clones, though not all of them. Here the sample spans under 90,000 clones, roughly 89% being singletons. V shed 5 bases and J shed 3 bases, with 11 bases lying between them. CDR3 size: 15 residues. Germline CDR1 reads KGHSH; CDR2 reads LQKENI. The chain uses TRBV18 and TRBJ1-6, with a possible D match to TRBD1 (6 bases). The clonotype was recovered from a man aged 60 to 75 with acute or convalescent COVID-19. The sequencing input was peripheral blood. CDR3 loop: CASSSEGVYNSPLHF. The CDR3 region has the DNA TGTGCCAGCTCATCAGAGGGGGTCTATAATTCACCCCTCCACTTT.